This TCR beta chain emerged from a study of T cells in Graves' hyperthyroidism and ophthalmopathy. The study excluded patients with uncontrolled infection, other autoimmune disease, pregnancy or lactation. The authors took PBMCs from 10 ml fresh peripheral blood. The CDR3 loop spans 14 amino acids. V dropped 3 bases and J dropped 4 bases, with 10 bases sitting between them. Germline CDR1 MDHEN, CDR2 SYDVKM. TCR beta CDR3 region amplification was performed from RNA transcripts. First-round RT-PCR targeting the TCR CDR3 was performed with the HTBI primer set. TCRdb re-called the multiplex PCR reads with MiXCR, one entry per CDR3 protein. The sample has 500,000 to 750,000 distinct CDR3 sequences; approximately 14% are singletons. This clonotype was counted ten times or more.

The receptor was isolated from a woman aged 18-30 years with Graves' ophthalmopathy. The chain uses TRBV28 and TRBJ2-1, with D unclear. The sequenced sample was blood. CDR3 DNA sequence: TGTGCCAGCAGTTTGTCCAACCCTTACAATGAGCAGTTCTTC. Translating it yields CASSLSNPYNEQFF.